Described below is a single T cell receptor (beta chain) sequence and its context. No antigen is known for it. V was trimmed by 8 bases and J by 6 bases, leaving 17 bases between them. The length of the CDR3 is 13 residues. The germline V gene encodes CDR1 SEHNR and CDR2 FQNEAQ (reference sequence). Each CDR3 protein is one row after TCRdb ran MiXCR on the 5' RACE reads. The sample carries about 200,000 distinct CDR3 sequences, about 16% recorded once. This sample stems from a study of identical twins. Findings and limits, study-wide: In monozygotic twins, models underestimated the sharing of out-of-frame TCR alpha.

Healthy Caucasians, and only they, were the donors. These data are also associated with another study on T cells expressing NK-cell markers. That report adds: From sorted CD3+CD56+NKG2C+, CD3+CD56+NKG2C- and CD3+CD56-NKG2C+ T cells came the TCR beta repertoires.

This sequence was found in a woman under 30 in good health. The sequencing sample was made of CD8+ T cells sorted from blood. This chain connects TRBV7-9 to TRBJ2-7, with TRBD2 as a possible D gene (5 bases). CDR3 DNA sequence: TGTGCCAGCTCGGAGGATCAGAGGTGCGAGCAGTACTTC. Its translation: CASSEDQRCEQYF.